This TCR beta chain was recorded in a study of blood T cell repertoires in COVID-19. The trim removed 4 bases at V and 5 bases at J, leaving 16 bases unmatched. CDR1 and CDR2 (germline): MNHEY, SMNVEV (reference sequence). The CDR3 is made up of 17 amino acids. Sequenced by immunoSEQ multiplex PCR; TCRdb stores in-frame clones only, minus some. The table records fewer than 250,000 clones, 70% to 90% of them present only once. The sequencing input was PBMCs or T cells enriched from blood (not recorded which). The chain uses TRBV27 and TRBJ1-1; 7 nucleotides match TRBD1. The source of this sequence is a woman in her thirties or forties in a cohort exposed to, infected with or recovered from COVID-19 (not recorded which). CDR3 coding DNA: TGTGCCAGCAGTTCGGGACGGGGTGAGGGGGCTGGGACTGAAGCTTTCTTT. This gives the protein CASSSGRGEGAGTEAFF.